The present T cell receptor (beta chain) was sequenced within a study of shared clonotypes between healthy human individuals. As for the study in general: The donor pool was made up of a couple of women and three men aged 18 to 49.

Sorted-subset replicate PCR reactions contained 200 to 250 ng DNA, corresponding to some 28,000 T cell genomes. Libraries were prepared by immunoSEQ multiplex PCR; TCRdb keeps only in-frame clonotypes and omits some of them. The table shows 1,400,000 or so clones, with 97% to 99% occurring only once. Overall study results and limits: Relative to clonotypes present in all four donors, those not shared had lower generation probabilities.

Germline CDR1 SGHTA, CDR2 FQGTGA. The CDR3 loop spans 16 amino acids. J gave up 0 bases and V 6 bases, and 5 bases lay outside the gene matches. Regarding this clone: Its specificity is not known.

Sequencing used naive CD4+ T cells sorted from blood. Sample subset: CD45RA+ positively selected. The chain carries TRBV7-3 and TRBJ2-1, with 10 bases lining up with TRBD2. This TCR derives from a young man in good health. The chain's CDR3 is CASSPGLASSYNEQFF. CDR3 DNA sequence: TGTGCCAGCAGTCCGGGACTAGCGTCCTCCTACAATGAGCAGTTCTTC.